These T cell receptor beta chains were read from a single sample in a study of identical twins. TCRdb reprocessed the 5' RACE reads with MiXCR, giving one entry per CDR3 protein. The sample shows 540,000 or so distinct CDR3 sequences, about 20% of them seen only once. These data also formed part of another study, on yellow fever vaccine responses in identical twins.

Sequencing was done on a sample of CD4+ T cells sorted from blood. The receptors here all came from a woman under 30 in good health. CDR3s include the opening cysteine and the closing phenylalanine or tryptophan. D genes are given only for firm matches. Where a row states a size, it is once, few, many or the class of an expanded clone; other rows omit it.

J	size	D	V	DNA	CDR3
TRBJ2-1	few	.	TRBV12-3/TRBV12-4	TGTGCCAGCAGTTTTTTTTTACAGAACAATGAGCAGTTCTTC	CASSFFLQNNEQFF
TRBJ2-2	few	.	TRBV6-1	TGTGCCAGCAGTGCAGACTGGGTGACCGGGGAGCTGTTTTTT	CASSADWVTGELFF
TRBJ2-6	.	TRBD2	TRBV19	TGTGCCAGTAGTATGCATATTAGCGGGGGGGCTGCTGGGGCCAACGTCCTGACTTTC	CASSMHISGGAAGANVLTF
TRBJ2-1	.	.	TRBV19	TGTGCCAGTAACGGCGATTACGACAATGAGCAGTTCTTC	CASNGDYDNEQFF
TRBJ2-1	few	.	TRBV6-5	TGTGCCAGCAGTTACTCAGACTATACAACTCAGGAGCAGTTCTTC	CASSYSDYTTQEQFF
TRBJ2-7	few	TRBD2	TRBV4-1	TGCGCCAGCAGCCAAGATTCCCGACCGGGACTAGCGGGTCGCGAGCAGTACTTC	CASSQDSRPGLAGREQYF
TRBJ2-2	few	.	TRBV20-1	TGCAGTGCTAGACCCCAGGCGAAACTTAACACCGGGGAGCTGTTTTTT	CSARPQAKLNTGELFF
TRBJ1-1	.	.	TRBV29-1	TGCAGCGTTTCCCACAGTAACACTGAAGCTTTCTTT	CSVSHSNTEAFF
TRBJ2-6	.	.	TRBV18	TGTGCCAGCTCACCATCAGGGACCTCTGGGGCCAACGTCCTGACTTTC	CASSPSGTSGANVLTF
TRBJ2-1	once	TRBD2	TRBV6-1	TGTGCCAGCAGACCTACTAGCGGGAGGGCCAGGAATGAGCAGTTCTTC	CASRPTSGRARNEQFF
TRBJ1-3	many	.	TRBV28	TGTGCCAGCAGGTCCCCCTCTGGAAACACCATATATTTT	CASRSPSGNTIYF
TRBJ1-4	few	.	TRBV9	TGTGCCAGCAGCCCACGGGAGACCGAAAAACTGTTTTTT	CASSPRETEKLFF
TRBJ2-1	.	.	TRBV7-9	TGTGCCAGCAGCTTAGGTCAGCGGAACAATGAGCAGTTCTTC	CASSLGQRNNEQFF
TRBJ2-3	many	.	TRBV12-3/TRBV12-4	TGTGCCAGAGAGTCCATTATGCGGCGGGACACAGATACGCAGTATTTT	CARESIMRRDTDTQYF
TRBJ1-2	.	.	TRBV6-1	TGTGCCAGCATGGGCTATGGCTACACCTTC	CASMGYGYTF
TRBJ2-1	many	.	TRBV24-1	TGTGCCACCAGTGGCTCGCAGGGCCGATACAATGAGCAGTTCTTC	CATSGSQGRYNEQFF
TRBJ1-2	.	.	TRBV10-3	TGTGCCATCTCCCAGAGAGCTAACTATGGCTACACCTTC	CAISQRANYGYTF
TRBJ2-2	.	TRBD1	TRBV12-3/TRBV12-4	TGTGCCAGCGCTTACAGGGGAAGCAACACCGGGGAGCTGTTTTTT	CASAYRGSNTGELFF
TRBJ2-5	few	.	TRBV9	TGTGCCAGCAGCGATTCAGGGGACCAAGAGACCCAGTACTTC	CASSDSGDQETQYF
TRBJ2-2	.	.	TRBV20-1	TGCAGTGCTTCCCCAGGGGAGTACACCGGGGAGCTGTTTTTT	CSASPGEYTGELFF
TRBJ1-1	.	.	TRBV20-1	TGCAGTGCTGGCTCCAGGGATTACACTGAAGCTTTCTTT	CSAGSRDYTEAFF
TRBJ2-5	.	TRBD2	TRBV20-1	TGCAGTGGCAGCAAGACTAGCGGGGGGACCGAGCGAGTCTTC	CSGSKTSGGTERVF
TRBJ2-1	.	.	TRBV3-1	TGTGCCAGCAGCCAAGCCAGGTTGGTGAGGAATGAGCAGTTCTTC	CASSQARLVRNEQFF
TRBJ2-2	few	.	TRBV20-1	TGCAGTGCTAGAGCTGAGAACACCGGGGAGCTGTTTTTT	CSARAENTGELFF